This TCR beta chain was sequenced for a study of radiotherapy plus CTLA-4 blockade in lung cancer. Clones were read by immunoSEQ multiplex PCR, and TCRdb kept only the in-frame ones, dropping some. Of 95,000 to 150,000 clones detected, about 90% appear once; the ten largest clones hold more than 6.5%. This clone was seen only once. Germline values: CDR1 MGHRA, CDR2 YSYEKL. The CDR3 is made up of 15 amino acids. V shed 4 bases and J 2 bases; nucleotides not matched to a gene: 5. This chain uses TRBV4-1 with TRBJ2-7; 10 positions agree with TRBD1. Sequenced material: peripheral blood, taken from a patient treated with radiotherapy plus ipilimumab. The receptor was isolated from a human donor with non-small cell lung cancer that progressed on radiotherapy plus ipilimumab. The CDR3 DNA reads as TGCGCCAGCAGCCTGGGACAGGGGCCCCCCTACGAGCAGTACTTC. Translation gives CASSLGQGPPYEQYF.